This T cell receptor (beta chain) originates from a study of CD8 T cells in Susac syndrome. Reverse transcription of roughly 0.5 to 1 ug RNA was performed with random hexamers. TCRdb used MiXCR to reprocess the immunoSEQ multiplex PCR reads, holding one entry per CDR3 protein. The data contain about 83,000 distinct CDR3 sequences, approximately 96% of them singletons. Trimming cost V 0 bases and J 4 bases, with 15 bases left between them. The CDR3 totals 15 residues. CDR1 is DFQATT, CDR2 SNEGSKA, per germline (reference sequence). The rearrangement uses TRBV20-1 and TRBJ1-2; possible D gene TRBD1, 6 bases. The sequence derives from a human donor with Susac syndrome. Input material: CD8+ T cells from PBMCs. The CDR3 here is CSARDPGGGSYGYTF. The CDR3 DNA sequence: TGCAGTGCTAGAGATCCCGGGGGCGGTTCCTATGGCTACACCTTC.